The 19 T cell receptor beta chains given below trace back to one sample, sequenced in a study of T cell repertoires in cytomegalovirus infection. Antigen specificity for these receptors is unknown. TCRdb re-analysed the reads in MiXCR, keeping a single row per CDR3 protein. This table has 650,000 to 900,000 distinct CDR3 sequences, around a third appearing once. Sequenced material: cultured CD8+ T cells from PBMCs, taken from culture after CMV antigen stimulation. Receptors were obtained from a human donor in good health (CMV status not recorded). Some clones in this sample may be carry-over from other donors' samples.

J is TRBJ2-3 and V is TRBV6-6, with a weak D call TRBD1 (5 bases). Trimming left V 0 bases short and J 6 bases short, with 13 bases between. The CDR3 runs to 15 residues. From germline, CDR1 is MNHNY and CDR2 SVGAGI (reference sequence). For the CDR3, the DNA is TGTGCCAGCAGTTACTCGAGACAGCTTTGGGATACGCAGTATTTT. Its protein is CASSYSRQLWDTQYF.

V usage is TRBV10-1 and J usage is TRBJ1-1; no clear D gene. Germline V gene lookup returns CDR1 WNHNN and CDR2 SYGVQD (reference sequence). V lost 7 bases, J lost 5 bases, and 11 bases lay in between. CDR3 length: 12 residues. The CDR3 coding sequence is TGCGCCAGCAAAGGCCAGGAAACTGAAGCTTTCTTT. This translates into CASKGQETEAFF.

This clonotype was observed many times. The chain combines TRBV7-6 with TRBJ1-1; D might be TRBD1 (5 bases). The CDR3 consists of 13 residues. The V gene's germline CDR1 is SGHVS and CDR2 FNYEAQ. Trimming took off 10 bases at V and 4 bases at J, with 16 bases between the two ends. CDR3 sequence reads: CATYSGGGTEAFF. The CDR3 DNA reads as TGTGCCACCTACTCTGGGGGTGGCACTGAAGCTTTCTTT.

J is TRBJ2-1 and V is TRBV15; D tentatively reads TRBD1 or TRBD2 (7 bases each). V was trimmed by 8 bases and J by 2 bases, leaving 10 bases between them. Germline CDR1 is LNHNV and CDR2 is YYDKDF (reference sequence). This CDR3 spans 13 amino acids. CDR3 nucleotide sequence: TGTGCCACCCAGGGGGGGGCCTACAATGAGCAGTTCTTC. Amino acids: CATQGGAYNEQFF.

Only a few counts were recorded for this clonotype. This chain uses TRBV6-1 with TRBJ1-2; no definite D call. V gave up 1 base and J gave up 6 bases, with 9 bases separating them. Germline V gene sequence: CDR1 MNHNS, CDR2 SASEGT. This CDR3 contains 13 residues. The CDR3 loop is CASSEVEIHGYTF. DNA of the CDR3: TGTGCCAGCAGTGAAGTGGAGATCCATGGCTACACCTTC.

V usage is TRBV7-3 and J usage is TRBJ1-1; weak D call: TRBD1 (5 bases). The CDR3 is made up of 17 amino acids. Germline CDR1 is SGHTA and CDR2 is FQGTGA. V was cut by 3 bases and J by 4 bases, with 21 bases left in between. CDR3 amino acids: CASSFLERDPGSTEAFF. The CDR3 DNA sequence: TGTGCCAGCAGCTTTTTAGAACGGGACCCCGGTAGCACTGAAGCTTTCTTT.

The genes are TRBV10-2 and TRBJ2-7, with TRBD1 identical over 8 bases. Per the germline V gene, CDR1 is WSHSY and CDR2 is SAAADI. The V gene end was trimmed by 11 bases and the J gene end by 6 bases; junction bases not matched to a gene: 12. CDR3 length equals 13 residues. The CDR3 sequence is CAVWTGWESEQYF. The CDR3 nucleotides read TGCGCCGTTTGGACAGGGTGGGAAAGCGAGCAGTACTTC.

The CDR3 sequence is CASSPQQRVGNQPQHF. The DNA of the CDR3 is TGTGCCAGCAGTCCGCAACAACGAGTGGGCAATCAGCCCCAGCATTTT. The V call is TRBV28, the J call TRBJ1-5; D uncertain. The germline gives CDR1 MDHEN, CDR2 SYDVKM. V lost 5 bases to trimming and J lost 2 bases, with 16 bases between them. This CDR3 comprises 16 residues.

The J gene is TRBJ2-7, the V gene TRBV5-6; D remains unclear. The CDR3 extends over 16 amino acids. CDR1 SGHDT and CDR2 YYEEEE come from the germline V gene. The V end was cut by 5 bases, the J end by 2 bases, with 20 bases between. CDR3 in DNA: TGTGCCAGCAGTCGGCTTATTAGGATTGGCCCCTACGAGCAGTACGTC. Protein product: CASSRLIRIGPYEQYV.

A note on this clonotype: A much more abundant neighbour one base away suggests this may be a read error. The genes are TRBV7-9 and TRBJ2-3, with a tentative D call TRBD2 (6 bases). The germline V gene has CDR1 SEHNR and CDR2 FQNEAQ (reference sequence). CDR3 length: 16 amino acids. CDR3 bases: TGTGACAGCAGCTTCCTAGCGACGTTGAGCACAGATACGCAGTATTTT. Residues: CDSSFLATLSTDTQYF.

The chain has TRBV2 and TRBJ1-1, with D unresolved. The germline V gene encodes CDR1 SNHLY and CDR2 FYNNEI. V lost 6 bases, J lost 6 bases, and 14 bases lay in between. The CDR3 has 13 amino acids. In nucleotides, the CDR3 is TGTGCCAGCAGCTATCAGAGGGAGCCTGAAGCTTTCTTT. Encoded protein: CASSYQREPEAFF. Full variable domain (rest looked up from reference TRBV2 and TRBJ1-1): EPEVTQTPSHQVTQMGQEVILRCVPISNHLYFYWYRQILGQKVEFLVSFYNNEISEKSEIFDDQFSVERPDGSNFTLKIRSTKLEDSAMYFCASSYQREPEAFFGQGTRLTVV.

The chain joins TRBV6-1 to TRBJ1-1; a weak D match, TRBD1 (5 bases). The CDR3 runs 14 residues. Germline V gives CDR1 MNHNS, CDR2 SASEGT. V was trimmed by 1 base and J by 3 bases, leaving 9 bases between them. CDR3 amino acids: CASSEEQGHTEAFF. CDR3 DNA: TGTGCCAGCAGTGAAGAGCAGGGTCACACTGAAGCTTTCTTT.

To note about this clonotype: A much larger clone lies one base from this, so it may be a read error. The V call is TRBV12-3 or TRBV12-4, the J call TRBJ2-6; D call uncertain. The CDR3 covers 15 residues. CDR3 coding DNA: TGTGCCAACAGTTTAGGGCCAAGTGGGGCCAACGTCCTGACTTTC. This translates into CANSLGPSGANVLTF.

V gene TRBV27 combines with J gene TRBJ1-1, with D unresolved. Trimming shortened V by 7 bases and J by 1 base, and 16 bases separated the two germline ends. Germline CDR1 MNHEY, CDR2 SMNVEV (reference sequence). CDR3 length equals 15 residues. The DNA of the CDR3 is TGTGCCAGCACCCCTTTCCTGGGGTCGAACACTGAAGCTTTCTTT. Its protein product is CASTPFLGSNTEAFF.

V is TRBV10-1 and J is TRBJ2-7, with no clear D. This CDR3 spans 18 amino acids. Trimming took 4 bases from V and 1 from J, leaving 23 bases between them. Germline values: CDR1 WNHNN, CDR2 SYGVQD (reference sequence). The DNA of the CDR3 is TGCGCCAGCAGTGGAGCTCTGGGGTCAAGCTGGAGTTCCTACGAGCAGTACTTC. Its translation: CASSGALGSSWSSYEQYF.

The chain recombines TRBV5-4 with TRBJ2-3; TRBD2 matches 7 bases. The ends lost 4 bases at V and 1 base at J; junction bases unmatched: 6. Per the germline V gene, CDR1 is SGHNT and CDR2 is YYREEE (reference sequence). The CDR3 runs to 15 residues. The CDR3 coding sequence is TGTGCCAGCAGCCCTATGAGCGGGGGCACAGATACGCAGTATTTT. Translating it yields CASSPMSGGTDTQYF.

The table lists this clonotype with many counts. The chain recombines TRBV7-6 with TRBJ2-2; 7 bases are shared with TRBD1. CDR1 is SGHVS and CDR2 is FNYEAQ in the germline V gene. V lost 4 bases to trimming and J lost 6 bases; unmatched junction nucleotides: 2. The CDR3 sequence is 13 residues long. The CDR3 loop is CASSWGTAGELFF. The CDR3 nucleotides are TGTGCCAGCAGCTGGGGGACAGCCGGGGAGCTGTTTTTT.

This sequence joins TRBV6-2 or TRBV6-3 and TRBJ2-7; tentative D call: TRBD1 (6 bases). The CDR3 extends over 14 amino acids. Trimming cost V 4 bases and J 7 bases, with 17 bases left between them. From germline, CDR1 is MNHEY and CDR2 SVGEGT. This chain's CDR3 is CASSFTVGAEEQYV. The CDR3, as DNA: TGTGCCAGCAGTTTTACAGTGGGGGCTGAAGAGCAGTACGTC.

The chain uses TRBV4-1 and TRBJ2-7, with no clear D. This CDR3 contains 15 residues. The V end was cut by 3 bases, the J end by 5 bases, with 17 bases between. Germline V lookup: CDR1 MGHRA, CDR2 YSYEKL. The CDR3 DNA reads TGCGCCAGCAGCCATTCCATGGCACTCGCAAACGAGCAGTACTTC. As protein: CASSHSMALANEQYF.